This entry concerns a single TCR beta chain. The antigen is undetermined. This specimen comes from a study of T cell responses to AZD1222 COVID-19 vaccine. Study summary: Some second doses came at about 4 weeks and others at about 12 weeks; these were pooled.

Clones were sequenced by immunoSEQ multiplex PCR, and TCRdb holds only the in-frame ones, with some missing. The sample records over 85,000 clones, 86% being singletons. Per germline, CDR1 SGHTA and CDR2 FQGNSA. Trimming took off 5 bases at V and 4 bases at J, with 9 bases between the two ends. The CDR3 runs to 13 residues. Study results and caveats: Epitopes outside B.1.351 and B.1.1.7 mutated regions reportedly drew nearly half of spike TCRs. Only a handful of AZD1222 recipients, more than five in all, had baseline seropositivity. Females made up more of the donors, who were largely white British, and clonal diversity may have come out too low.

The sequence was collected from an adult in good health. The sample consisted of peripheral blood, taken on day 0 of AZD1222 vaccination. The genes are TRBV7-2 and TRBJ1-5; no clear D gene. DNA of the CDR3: TGTGCCAGCAGCCCGAATAGTAATCAGCCCCAGCATTTT. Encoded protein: CASSPNSNQPQHF.